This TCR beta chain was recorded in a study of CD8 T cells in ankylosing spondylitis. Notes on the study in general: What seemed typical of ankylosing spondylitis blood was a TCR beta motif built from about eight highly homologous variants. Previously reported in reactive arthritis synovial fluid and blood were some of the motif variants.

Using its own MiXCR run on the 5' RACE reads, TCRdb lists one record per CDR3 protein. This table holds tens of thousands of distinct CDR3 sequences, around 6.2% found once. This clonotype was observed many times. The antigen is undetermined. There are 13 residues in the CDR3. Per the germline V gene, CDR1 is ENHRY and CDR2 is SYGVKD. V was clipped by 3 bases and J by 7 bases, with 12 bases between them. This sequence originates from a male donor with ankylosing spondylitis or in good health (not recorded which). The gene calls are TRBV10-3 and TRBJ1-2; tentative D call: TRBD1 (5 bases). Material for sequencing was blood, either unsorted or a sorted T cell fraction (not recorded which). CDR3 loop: CAISDIGGGGYTF. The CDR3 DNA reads TGTGCCATCAGTGATATTGGCGGGGGTGGCTACACCTTC.